This T cell receptor beta chain was recorded in a study of blood T cell repertoires in COVID-19 (dated by TCRdb to the early 2020s). About the study as a whole: The collaborator samples originated in the United States, Italy and Spain and spanned the acute and convalescent phases of COVID-19. The prospective study material was composed of cDNA or gDNA derived from T cells, B-cell-depleted T cells, or PBMCs. Where available, HLA class I and class II types were obtained from metadata supplied by the sample provider rather than from assay-based typing. Deeply sampled blood TCRbeta repertoires from subjects exposed to, actively infected with, or recovered from COVID-19 were included in the dataset. Nearly every sample came with metadata listing a de-identified subject ID, COVID-19 status, age in years and sex. The repertoires were released in a freely available public database meant as a resource for research on the immune response to SARS-CoV-2. Samples came from the ongoing ImmuneRACE study (first 160 participants) plus 1,254 subjects from 6 global collaborators.

TCRbeta CDR3 regions were amplified from genomic DNA using the immunoSEQ Assay, a bias-controlled multiplex PCR. As for the authors' bioinformatics: Within the assay, amplification of reference gene primers was used to estimate how many nucleated cells each sample contained. Sequence reads were collapsed and filtered to measure the absolute abundance of every unique TCRbeta CDR3 rearrangement. For each sample, productive Simpson clonality was calculated by taking the square root of Simpson's diversity index across productive rearrangements. The immuneACCESS repertoire file appears here via TCRdb, limited to in-frame rearrangements. These files lack a portion of the clones; in checked studies, under half of the deficit traces to unresolved V genes, and the cause of the others is not known. Clone size and V and J calls were adopted from that table, with D and trimming inferred from the DNA. In all, the sample holds about 180,000 clones, and roughly 81% of those were seen once. 12% of the sample is held by the ten biggest clonotypes.

Details on this clone: It has no known antigen specificity. Per-base qualities were not stored, and no clone one base away is much larger.

Reading from cysteine to phenylalanine, the CDR3 counts 14 amino acids. The DNA shown is the 42-base CDR3, in frame from base 1. At the junction V is shortened by 0 bases and J by 1 base, with 6 bases in between. Looking up the germline V gene yields CDR1 SGDLS and CDR2 YYNGEE. Broad study findings and their caveats: The quantity of clinical and demographic metadata differed by source and by participant and was supplied without curation.

In Seattle, one collaborating source enrolled patients while the infection was active and tracked those patients longitudinally over the course of disease. Each collaborating institution followed its own protocols to collect whole blood in K2EDTA tubes. For TCRbeta analysis, collaborator samples were shipped as frozen whole blood, as isolated PBMCs, or as DNA extracted from either sample type. This receptor was obtained from a woman aged 80 or over with COVID-19, enrolled during active disease. The receptor chain draws on TRBV9 and TRBJ2-3, with TRBD2 tentatively as D gene (5 bases match). Sequences were obtained from peripheral blood. The DNA is as follows: TGTGCCAGCAGCGTAGAAGCGGGCACAGATACGCAGTATTTT. It specifies CASSVEAGTDTQYF.